This T cell receptor (beta chain) was profiled in a study of T cell clusters in autoimmune cytopenias. Turning to the study itself: TRB sequencing had a median about 50,000 reads and 2,350 distinct clonotypes per sample.

TRB rearrangements were amplified by touch-down multiplex PCR with mixed TRB-A/B primers. TCRdb re-called the multiplex PCR reads and catalogs CDR3 proteins one per entry, DNA excluded. Recorded for this sample: some 3,000 distinct CDR3 sequences. Germline loops: CDR1 SGHKS, CDR2 YYEKEE (reference sequence). The CDR3 is 14 residues long. TRB was amplified from around 0.25 ug of peripheral blood genomic DNA per sample. This clonotype registers medium-sized by frequency. This sample also appeared in a second study, on T cell repertoires in aging, cancer and after chemotherapy. That publication notes: Clear clonal overlap appeared across healthy donor samples taken over several months to years. Untreated cancer patients had significantly lower blood TCR diversity than age-matched healthy donors. No conclusions about immunological memory after chemotherapy can be drawn from the repertoire data.

This receptor was identified in a human donor in good health. This chain links TRBV5-5 with TRBJ1-1. Sequencing was performed on peripheral blood. The CDR3 reads CASSFGAGSAEAFF.